Detailed here is one T cell receptor (beta chain). This specimen comes from a study of Graves' ophthalmopathy and Graves' hyperthyroidism. The CDR3 contains 15 residues. Trimming took off 1 base at V and 6 bases at J, with 12 bases between the two ends. Germline values: CDR1 SGHVS, CDR2 FQNEAQ. Amplifying from RNA transcripts, the study obtained TCR beta CDR3 regions. RT-PCR in the first round used HTBI primers; a second-round multiplex PCR followed. TCRdb processed the multiplex PCR reads anew with MiXCR; each CDR3 protein has one entry. The sample yields 650,000 to 900,000 distinct CDR3 sequences, roughly two fifths seen once.

The sample consisted of peripheral blood. The chain employs TRBV7-8 and TRBJ2-2; D call uncertain. This clonotype was obtained from an adult man with Graves' ophthalmopathy. The CDR3 DNA follows: TGTGCCAGCAGCTTAGGGGTCCCCGTCCCCGGGGAGCTGTTTTTT. Amino acids: CASSLGVPVPGELFF.